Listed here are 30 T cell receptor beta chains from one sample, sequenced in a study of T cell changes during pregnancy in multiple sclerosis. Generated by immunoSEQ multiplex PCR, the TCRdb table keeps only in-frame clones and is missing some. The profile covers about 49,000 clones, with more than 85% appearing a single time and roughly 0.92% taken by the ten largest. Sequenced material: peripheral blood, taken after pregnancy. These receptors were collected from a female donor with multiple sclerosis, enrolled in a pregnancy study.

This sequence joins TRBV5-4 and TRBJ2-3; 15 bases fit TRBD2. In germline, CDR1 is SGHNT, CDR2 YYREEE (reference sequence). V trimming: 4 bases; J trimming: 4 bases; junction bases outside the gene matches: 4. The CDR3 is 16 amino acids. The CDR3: CASSLGLAGGPDTQYF. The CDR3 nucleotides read TGTGCCAGCAGCCTGGGACTAGCGGGGGGTCCAGATACGCAGTATTTT.

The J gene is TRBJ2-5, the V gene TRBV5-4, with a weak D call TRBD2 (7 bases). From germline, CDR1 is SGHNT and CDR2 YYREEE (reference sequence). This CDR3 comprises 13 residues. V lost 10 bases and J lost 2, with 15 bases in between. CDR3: CAFLRGGQETQYF. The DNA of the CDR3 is TGTGCCTTTCTGAGGGGGGGTCAAGAGACCCAGTACTTC.

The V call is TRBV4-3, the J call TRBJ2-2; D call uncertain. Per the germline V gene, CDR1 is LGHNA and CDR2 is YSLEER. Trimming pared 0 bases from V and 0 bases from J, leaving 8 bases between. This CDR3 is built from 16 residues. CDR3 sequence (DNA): TGCGCCAGCAGCCAAGATGGCCTAGCGAACACCGGGGAGCTGTTTTTT. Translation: CASSQDGLANTGELFF.

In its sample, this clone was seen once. In DNA, the CDR3 is TGTGCCAGCAGCAAAAATAGGACAGGGGGCAATCAGCCCCAGCATTTT. The encoded protein is CASSKNRTGGNQPQHF. The J gene is TRBJ1-5, the V gene TRBV21-1; the tabulated D call, TRBD1, remains unverified against the DNA. TRBV21-1 is a documented pseudogene. The CDR3 loop spans 16 amino acids.

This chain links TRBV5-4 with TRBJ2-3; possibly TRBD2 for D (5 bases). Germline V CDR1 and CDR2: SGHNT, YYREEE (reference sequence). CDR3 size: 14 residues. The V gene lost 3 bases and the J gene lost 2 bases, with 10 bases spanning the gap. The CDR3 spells CASSSTKATDTQYF. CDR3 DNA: TGTGCCAGCAGCTCGACTAAGGCCACAGATACGCAGTATTTT.

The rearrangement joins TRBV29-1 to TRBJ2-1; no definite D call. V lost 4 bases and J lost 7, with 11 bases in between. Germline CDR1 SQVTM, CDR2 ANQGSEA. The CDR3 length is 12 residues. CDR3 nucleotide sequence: TGCAGCGTTGCCCCTACCAGGAATGAGCAGTTCTTC. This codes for CSVAPTRNEQFF.

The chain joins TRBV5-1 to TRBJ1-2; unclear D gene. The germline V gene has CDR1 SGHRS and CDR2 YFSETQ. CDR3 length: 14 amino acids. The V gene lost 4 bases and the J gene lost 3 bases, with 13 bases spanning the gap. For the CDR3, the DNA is TGCGCCAGCAGCCCGATAAGGGAGGACTATGGCTACACCTTC. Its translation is CASSPIREDYGYTF.

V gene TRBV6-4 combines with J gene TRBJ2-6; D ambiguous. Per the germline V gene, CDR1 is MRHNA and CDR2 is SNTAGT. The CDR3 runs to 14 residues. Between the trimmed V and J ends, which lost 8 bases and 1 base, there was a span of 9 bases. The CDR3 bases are TGTGCCAGCGGTCCCGGGTCTGGGGCCAACGTCCTGACTTTC. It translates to CASGPGSGANVLTF.

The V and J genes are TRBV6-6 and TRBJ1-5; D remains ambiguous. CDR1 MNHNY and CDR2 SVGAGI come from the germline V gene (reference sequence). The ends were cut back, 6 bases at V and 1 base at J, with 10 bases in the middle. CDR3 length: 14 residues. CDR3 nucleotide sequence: TGTGCCAGCAGCCCTGCCGGGAGCAATCAGCCCCAGCATTTT. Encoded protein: CASSPAGSNQPQHF.

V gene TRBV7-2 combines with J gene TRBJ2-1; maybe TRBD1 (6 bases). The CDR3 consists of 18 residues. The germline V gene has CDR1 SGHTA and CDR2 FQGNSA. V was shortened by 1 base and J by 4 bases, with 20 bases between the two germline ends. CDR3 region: CASSLGLRTVLPYNEQFF. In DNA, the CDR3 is TGTGCCAGCAGCTTAGGGCTCCGGACAGTCCTACCGTACAATGAGCAGTTCTTC.

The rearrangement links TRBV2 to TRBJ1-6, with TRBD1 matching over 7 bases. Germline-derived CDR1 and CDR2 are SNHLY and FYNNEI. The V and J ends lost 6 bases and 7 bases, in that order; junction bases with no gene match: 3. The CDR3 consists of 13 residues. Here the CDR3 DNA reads TGTGCCAGCAGAACAGGGGAGAATTCACCCCTCCACTTT. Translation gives CASRTGENSPLHF. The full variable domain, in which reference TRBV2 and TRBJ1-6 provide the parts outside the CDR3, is EPEVTQTPSHQVTQMGQEVILRCVPISNHLYFYWYRQILGQKVEFLVSFYNNEISEKSEIFDDQFSVERPDGSNFTLKIRSTKLEDSAMYFCASRTGENSPLHFGNGTRLTVT.

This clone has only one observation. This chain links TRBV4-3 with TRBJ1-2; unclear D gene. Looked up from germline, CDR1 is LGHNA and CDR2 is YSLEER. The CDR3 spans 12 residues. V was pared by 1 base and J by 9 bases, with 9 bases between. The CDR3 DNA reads TGCGCCAGCAGCCAAGGGGCCCGGAGCTACACCTTC. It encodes CASSQGARSYTF.

CDR3 DNA sequence: TGTGCCAGCAGCTTGGCCGGGACTAGCCTCTACGAGCAGTACTTC. This encodes CASSLAGTSLYEQYF. This chain links TRBV5-6 with TRBJ2-7, with TRBD2 matching 9 bases. The J segment lost 3 bases and the V segment lost 0 bases, leaving 4 bases of the junction unmatched. Germline loops: CDR1 SGHDT, CDR2 YYEEEE. This CDR3 is built from 15 residues.

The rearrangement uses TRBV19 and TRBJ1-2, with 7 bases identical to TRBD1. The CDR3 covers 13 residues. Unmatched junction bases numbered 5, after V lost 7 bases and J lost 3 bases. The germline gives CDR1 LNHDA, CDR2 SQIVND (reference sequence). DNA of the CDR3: TGTGCCAGTAACCCAGACAGGGACTATGGCTACACCTTC. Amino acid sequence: CASNPDRDYGYTF. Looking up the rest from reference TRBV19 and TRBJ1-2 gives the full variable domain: DGGITQSPKYLFRKEGQNVTLSCEQNLNHDAMYWYRQDPGQGLRLIYYSQIVNDFQKGDIAEGYSVSREKKESFPLTVTSAQKNPTAFYLCASNPDRDYGYTFGSGTRLTVV.

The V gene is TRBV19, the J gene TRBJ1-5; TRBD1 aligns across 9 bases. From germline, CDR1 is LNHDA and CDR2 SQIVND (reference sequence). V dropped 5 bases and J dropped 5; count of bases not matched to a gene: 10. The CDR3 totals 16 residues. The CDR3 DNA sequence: TGTGCCAGTAGTCTACGGGACAGGGAATTCTATCAGCCCCAGCATTTT. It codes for CASSLRDREFYQPQHF. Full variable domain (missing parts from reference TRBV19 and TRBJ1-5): DGGITQSPKYLFRKEGQNVTLSCEQNLNHDAMYWYRQDPGQGLRLIYYSQIVNDFQKGDIAEGYSVSREKKESFPLTVTSAQKNPTAFYLCASSLRDREFYQPQHFGDGTRLSIL.

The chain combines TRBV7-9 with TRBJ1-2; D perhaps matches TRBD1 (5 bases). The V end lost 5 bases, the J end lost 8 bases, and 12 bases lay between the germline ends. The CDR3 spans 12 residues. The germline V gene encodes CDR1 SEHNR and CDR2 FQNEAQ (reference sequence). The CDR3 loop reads CASSPGGGGYTF. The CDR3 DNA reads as TGTGCCAGCAGCCCCGGGGGTGGGGGCTACACCTTC.

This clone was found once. The CDR3, as DNA: TGTGCCAGCAGTCTACATTTAGCGGGGGGGCAGACCGGGGAGCTGTTTTTT. The encoded protein is CASSLHLAGGQTGELFF. The chain joins TRBV11-2 to TRBJ2-2; 11 nucleotides align to TRBD2. The CDR3 has 17 residues. CDR1 is SGHAT and CDR2 is FQNNGV in the germline V gene. V was clipped by 6 bases and J by 5 bases; unmatched bases: 11.

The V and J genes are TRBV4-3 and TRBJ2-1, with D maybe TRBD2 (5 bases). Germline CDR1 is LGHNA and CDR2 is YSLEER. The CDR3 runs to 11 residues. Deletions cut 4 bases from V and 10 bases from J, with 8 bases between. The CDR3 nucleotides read TGCGCCAGCAGCCTGTCGGGAGAGCAGTTCTTC. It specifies CASSLSGEQFF.

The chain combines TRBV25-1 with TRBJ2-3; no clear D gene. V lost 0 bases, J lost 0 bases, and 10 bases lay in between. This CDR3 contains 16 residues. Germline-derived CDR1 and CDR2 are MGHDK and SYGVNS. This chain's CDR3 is CASSEYFTASTDTQYF. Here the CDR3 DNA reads TGTGCCAGCAGTGAATATTTTACAGCTAGCACAGATACGCAGTATTTT.

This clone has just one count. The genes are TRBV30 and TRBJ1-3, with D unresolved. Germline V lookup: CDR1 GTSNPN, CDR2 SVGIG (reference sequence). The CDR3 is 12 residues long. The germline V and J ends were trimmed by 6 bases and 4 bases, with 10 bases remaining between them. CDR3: CACPLTGNTIYF. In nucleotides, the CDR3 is TGTGCCTGCCCCCTTACAGGAAACACCATATATTTT.

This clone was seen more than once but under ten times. In DNA, the CDR3 is TGTGCCAGCAGTTACTCGAGAACCGCTCAGCCCCAGCATTTT. Its translation: CASSYSRTAQPQHF. The J gene is TRBJ1-5, the V gene TRBV6-5; no definite D call. Germline CDR1 MNHEY, CDR2 SVGAGI. Trimming removed 0 bases at V and 6 bases at J, with 9 bases between. CDR3 length equals 14 residues.

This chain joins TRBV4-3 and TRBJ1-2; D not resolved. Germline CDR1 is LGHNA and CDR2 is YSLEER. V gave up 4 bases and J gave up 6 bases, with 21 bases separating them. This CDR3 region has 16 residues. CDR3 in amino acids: CASSPTTLRSMDGYTF. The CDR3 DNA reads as TGCGCCAGCAGCCCTACCACGTTAAGGAGTATGGATGGCTACACCTTC.

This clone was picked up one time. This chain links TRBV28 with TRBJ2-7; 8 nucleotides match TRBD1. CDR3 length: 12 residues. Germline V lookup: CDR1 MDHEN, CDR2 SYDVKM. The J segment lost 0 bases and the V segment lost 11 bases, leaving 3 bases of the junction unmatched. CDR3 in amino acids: CACGTGSYEQYF. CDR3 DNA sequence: TGTGCCTGTGGGACAGGCTCCTACGAGCAGTACTTC.

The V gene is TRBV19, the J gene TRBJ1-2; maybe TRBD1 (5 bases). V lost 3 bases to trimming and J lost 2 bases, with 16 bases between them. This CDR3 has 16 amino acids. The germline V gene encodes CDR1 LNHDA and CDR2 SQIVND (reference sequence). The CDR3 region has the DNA TGTGCCAGTAGTATCAGGGCCCCCTCACGCAACTATGGCTACACCTTC. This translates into CASSIRAPSRNYGYTF. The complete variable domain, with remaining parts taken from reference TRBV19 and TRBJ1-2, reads DGGITQSPKYLFRKEGQNVTLSCEQNLNHDAMYWYRQDPGQGLRLIYYSQIVNDFQKGDIAEGYSVSREKKESFPLTVTSAQKNPTAFYLCASSIRAPSRNYGYTFGSGTRLTVV.

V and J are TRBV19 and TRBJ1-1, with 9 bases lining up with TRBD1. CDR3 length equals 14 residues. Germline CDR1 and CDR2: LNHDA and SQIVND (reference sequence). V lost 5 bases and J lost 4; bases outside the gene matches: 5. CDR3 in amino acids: CASSDRGVGTEAFF. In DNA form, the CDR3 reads TGTGCCAGTAGTGACAGGGGGGTAGGCACTGAAGCTTTCTTT.

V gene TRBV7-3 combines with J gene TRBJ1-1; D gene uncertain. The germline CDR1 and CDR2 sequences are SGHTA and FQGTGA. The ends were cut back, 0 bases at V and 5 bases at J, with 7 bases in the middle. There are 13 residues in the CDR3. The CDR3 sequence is CASSLTLSTEAFF. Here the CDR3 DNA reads TGTGCCAGCAGCTTAACGCTGAGTACTGAAGCTTTCTTT. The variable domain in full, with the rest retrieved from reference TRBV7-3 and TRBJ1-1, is GAGVSQTPSNKVTEKGKYVELRCDPISGHTALYWYRQSLGQGPEFLIYFQGTGAADDSGLPNDRFFAVRPEGSVSTLKIQRTERGDSAVYLCASSLTLSTEAFFGQGTRLTVV.

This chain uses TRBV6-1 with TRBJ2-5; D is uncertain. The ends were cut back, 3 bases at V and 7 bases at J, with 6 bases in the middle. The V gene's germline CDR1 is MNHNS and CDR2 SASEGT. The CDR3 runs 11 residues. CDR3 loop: CASSDGPTQYF. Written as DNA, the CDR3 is TGTGCCAGCAGTGATGGGCCGACCCAGTACTTC.

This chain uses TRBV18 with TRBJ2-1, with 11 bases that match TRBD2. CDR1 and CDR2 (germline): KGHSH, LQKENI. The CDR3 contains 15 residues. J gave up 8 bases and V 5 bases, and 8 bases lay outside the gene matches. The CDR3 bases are TGTGCCAGCTCAAGAGGGACTAGCGGCGTCGATGAGCAGTTCTTC. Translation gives CASSRGTSGVDEQFF.

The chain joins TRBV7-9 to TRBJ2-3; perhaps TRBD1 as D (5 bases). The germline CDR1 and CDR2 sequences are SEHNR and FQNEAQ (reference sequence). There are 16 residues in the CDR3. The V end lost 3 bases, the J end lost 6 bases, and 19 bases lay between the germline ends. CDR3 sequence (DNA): TGTGCCAGCAGCTTTCGGACACCCTTAGACTGGGATACGCAGTATTTT. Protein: CASSFRTPLDWDTQYF.

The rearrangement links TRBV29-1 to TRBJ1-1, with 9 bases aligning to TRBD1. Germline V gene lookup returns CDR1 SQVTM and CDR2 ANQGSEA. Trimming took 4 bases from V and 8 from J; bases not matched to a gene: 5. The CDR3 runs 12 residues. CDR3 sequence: CSVVRDRDEAFF. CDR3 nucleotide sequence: TGCAGCGTTGTCCGGGACAGGGACGAAGCTTTCTTT.